The text below deals with one T cell receptor beta chain. A read error may produce the germline difference seen at one junction end. The data were obtained in a study of blood T cell repertoires in COVID-19. Study-wide context: The United States, Italy and Spain provided the acute and convalescent COVID-19 samples.

Germline V lookup: CDR1 SNHLY, CDR2 FYNNEI. The length of the CDR3 is 15 residues. Sequencing used immunoSEQ multiplex PCR; TCRdb keeps in-frame clones, though not all of them. Seen here are about 130,000 clones, roughly four fifths observed once, and the top ten hold 10% to 11%. The specimen sequenced was peripheral blood. The TCR comes from a human donor in a cohort sampled during active COVID-19. The chain links TRBV2 to TRBJ1-4; 7 bases fit TRBD1. Here the CDR3 DNA reads TGTGCCAGCAGTGAACCGACAGGGTCTAAGGAAAAACTGTTTTTT. This translates into CASSEPTGSKEKLFF.